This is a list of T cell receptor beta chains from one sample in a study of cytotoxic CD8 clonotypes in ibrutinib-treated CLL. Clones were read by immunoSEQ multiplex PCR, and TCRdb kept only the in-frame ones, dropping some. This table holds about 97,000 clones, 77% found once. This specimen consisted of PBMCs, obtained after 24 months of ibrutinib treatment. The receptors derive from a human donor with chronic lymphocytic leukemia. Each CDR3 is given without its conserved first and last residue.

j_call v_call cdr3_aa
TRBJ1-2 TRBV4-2 ASSHNRVNYGYT
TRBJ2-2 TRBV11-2 ASTPGQGMSGELF
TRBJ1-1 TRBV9 ASSVAGSTEAF
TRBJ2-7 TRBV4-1 ASSHMPATALHEQY
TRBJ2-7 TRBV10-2 ASSPDRDNEGEQY
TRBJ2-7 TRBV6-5 ASSVAGSYEQY
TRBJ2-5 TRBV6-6 ASSPPGGETQY
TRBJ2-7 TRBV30 AWSLRVNPEQY
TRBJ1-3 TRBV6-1 ASETERGAGNTIY
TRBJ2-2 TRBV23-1 ASSHRQGSTGELF
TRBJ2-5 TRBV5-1 ASSLTGQGGETQY
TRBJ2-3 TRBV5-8 ASSLRRGSTDTQY
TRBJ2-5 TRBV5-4 ASSDDGRETQY
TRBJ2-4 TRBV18 ASSLGSIAKNIQY
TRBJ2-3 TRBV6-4 ASSDSTGSTDTQY
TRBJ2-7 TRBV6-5 ASSYLGIEVYEQY
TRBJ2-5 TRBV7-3 ASSKNRGETQY
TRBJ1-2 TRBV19 ASSIEGSQKGGYT
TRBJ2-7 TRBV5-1 ASSPPFGTAYEQY
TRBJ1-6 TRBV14 ASSQEIRSSAPLH
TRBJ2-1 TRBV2 ASIFGLAGGHNEQF
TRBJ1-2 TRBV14 ASSQGGQGVNGYT